These 28 T cell receptor beta chains were all obtained from the same sample, sequenced in a study of beta chain features in type 1 diabetes. Investigators reverse transcribed all isolated RNA, so they sequenced expressed TCRB transcripts. Repertoires were generated with immunoSEQ multiplex PCR, while TCRdb's copy carries only in-frame clones and drops some. The data hold around 320,000 clones, with around 13% observed a single time. The sample was central memory CD4+ T cells from blood. All receptors come from a man in his thirties or forties in good health.

V gene TRBV7-9 combines with J gene TRBJ1-6; the D gene is possibly TRBD1 (5 bases). This CDR3 is 15 amino acids long. The V gene lost 2 bases and the J gene lost 5 bases, with 10 bases spanning the gap. Germline V gene sequence: CDR1 SEHNR, CDR2 FQNEAQ (reference sequence). As DNA, the CDR3 is TGTGCCAGCAGCTTAACGGGACGGGATAATTCACCCCTCCACTTT. Its translation: CASSLTGRDNSPLHF.

The V and J genes are TRBV29-1 and TRBJ1-2; D is perhaps TRBD1 (6 bases). V was trimmed by 6 bases and J by 2 bases, leaving 13 bases between them. This CDR3 is built from 13 residues. The germline V gene encodes CDR1 SQVTM and CDR2 ANQGSEA. In DNA form, the CDR3 reads TGCAGCGTGCCCGTAGGGGGGAACTATGGCTACACCTTC. The encoded protein is CSVPVGGNYGYTF.

V and J are TRBV5-1 and TRBJ2-5, with 8 bases fitting TRBD1. This CDR3 is 14 amino acids long. The junction had 6 bases not matched to a gene; V was cut back by 4 bases and J by 4 bases. CDR1 and CDR2 from the germline V gene are SGHRS and YFSETQ. CDR3 DNA: TGCGCCAGCAGCCCGACAGGGGCGAGAGAGACCCAGTACTTC. Protein: CASSPTGARETQYF.

This clone was seen only a few times. The chain joins TRBV6-5 to TRBJ1-2; TRBD1 might be the D (5 bases). V dropped 7 bases and J dropped 8 bases, with 23 bases sitting between them. The CDR3 runs to 15 residues. Looked up from germline, CDR1 is MNHEY and CDR2 is SVGAGI. For the CDR3, the DNA is TGTGCCAGCATTGTGCCACGGTTGGGACCGCGGGGCTACACCTTC. It encodes CASIVPRLGPRGYTF.

This clone was seen at least ten times. As DNA, the CDR3 is TGTGCCAGCAGTGATGGTCGCGGGAGAGGTACAGATACGCAGTATTTT. Its translation is CASSDGRGRGTDTQYF. This chain links TRBV2 with TRBJ2-3; 7 bases map to TRBD2. V shed 3 bases and J 3 bases; nucleotides not matched to a gene: 9. CDR3 length equals 16 residues. Germline V gene data show CDR1 as SNHLY and CDR2 as FYNNEI.

This clone was found many times. V is TRBV7-8 and J is TRBJ2-1; no reliable D call. The CDR3 is 13 amino acids. Germline-derived CDR1 and CDR2 are SGHVS and FQNEAQ. V lost 9 bases, J lost 8 bases, and 17 bases lay in between. CDR3 sequence reads: CASSTGDRYEQFF. The CDR3 DNA reads as TGTGCCAGTAGCACCGGAGATCGATATGAGCAGTTCTTC.

The chain has TRBV5-4 and TRBJ1-1, with 7 bases that match TRBD1. The trim removed 7 bases at V and 0 bases at J, leaving 6 bases unmatched. Looked up from germline, CDR1 is SGHNT and CDR2 is YYREEE (reference sequence). This CDR3 is built from 14 residues. CDR3 sequence reads: CASCDRALNTEAFF. The CDR3, as DNA: TGTGCCAGCTGTGACAGGGCCCTGAACACTGAAGCTTTCTTT.

The J gene is TRBJ2-3, the V gene TRBV4-2; D tentatively fits TRBD1 or TRBD2 (5 bases each). Germline V gene lookup returns CDR1 LGHNA and CDR2 YNFKEQ. This CDR3 is 16 amino acids long. V was pared by 1 base and J by 3 bases, with 14 bases between. The CDR3 loop is CASSQVRGVGTDTQYF. CDR3 nucleotide sequence: TGTGCCAGCAGCCAAGTGAGGGGCGTCGGGACAGATACGCAGTATTTT.

The V and J genes are TRBV7-9 and TRBJ2-5; no clear D. The CDR3 covers 11 residues. Germline loops: CDR1 SEHNR, CDR2 FQNEAQ (reference sequence). Trimming left V 6 bases short and J 5 bases short, with 7 bases between. The CDR3 region has the DNA TGTGCCAGCAGAAACGGGGAGACCCAGTACTTC. It translates to CASRNGETQYF.

There are a few counts of this clone. The identical CDR3 is also encoded by other nucleotide sequences in the sample. The chain is built from TRBV18 and TRBJ2-5, with D maybe TRBD1 (5 bases). Trimming stripped 4 bases from V and 2 bases from J, with 8 bases between. Germline CDR1 and CDR2: KGHSH and LQKENI. The CDR3 is 13 residues long. CDR3 region: CASSQGLQETQYF. The CDR3 DNA follows: TGTGCCAGCTCACAGGGGTTACAAGAGACCCAGTACTTC.

CDR3 DNA: TGCGCCAGCAGCTGGACTAGCGGGGAATCCAATGAGCAGTTCTTC. Its protein is CASSWTSGESNEQFF. The chain combines TRBV5-1 with TRBJ2-1; 12 nucleotides agree with TRBD2. This CDR3 region has 15 residues. The V and J ends lost 3 bases and 6 bases, in that order; junction bases with no gene match: 4. The germline V gene has CDR1 SGHRS and CDR2 YFSETQ. The full variable domain, with the rest looked up from reference TRBV5-1 and TRBJ2-1, is KAGVTQTPRYLIKTRGQQVTLSCSPISGHRSVSWYQQTPGQGLQFLFEYFSETQRNKGNFPGRFSGRQFSNSRSEMNVSTLELGDSALYLCASSWTSGESNEQFFGPGTRLTVL.

This clone was counted a few times. This chain links TRBV11-2 with TRBJ2-1; D is uncertain. The germline V gene encodes CDR1 SGHAT and CDR2 FQNNGV. V shed 1 base and J shed 9 bases, with 10 bases lying between them. This CDR3 contains 13 residues. The CDR3: CASSLVIGSEQFF. Written as DNA, the CDR3 is TGTGCCAGCAGCTTAGTTATCGGCAGTGAGCAGTTCTTC.

The table lists this clone with a few counts. For the CDR3, the DNA is TGTGCCAGCGGAAGAACAGGGGGAGCCAAAAACATTCAGTACTTC. Translating it yields CASGRTGGAKNIQYF. The rearrangement joins TRBV4-2 to TRBJ2-4, with 8 bases identical to TRBD1. Trimming took 8 bases from V and 0 from J; bases not matched to a gene: 6. Germline V gives CDR1 LGHNA, CDR2 YNFKEQ. The CDR3 has 15 amino acids.

The gene calls are TRBV29-1 and TRBJ2-7; 7 bases align to TRBD1. Germline trimming cut 4 bases from V and 5 bases from J; bases unmatched to any gene: 5. The CDR3 is made up of 12 amino acids. CDR1 is SQVTM, CDR2 ANQGSEA, per germline. In DNA, the CDR3 is TGCAGCGTTGTAACAGGGGTAGACGAGCAGTACGTC. It is translated as CSVVTGVDEQYV.

J is TRBJ1-2 and V is TRBV4-3; D ambiguous. The V end lost 8 bases, the J end lost 8 bases, and 12 bases lay between the germline ends. CDR1 and CDR2 (germline): LGHNA, YSLEER. The length of the CDR3 is 11 residues. The CDR3 sequence: CASRGNVGYTF. For the CDR3, the DNA is TGCGCCAGCCGAGGAAACGTCGGCTACACCTTC.

The V gene is TRBV5-4, the J gene TRBJ1-2, with 8 bases identical to TRBD1. The germline V gene encodes CDR1 SGHNT and CDR2 YYREEE (reference sequence). The J segment lost 2 bases and the V segment lost 0 bases, leaving 6 bases of the junction unmatched. This CDR3 region has 16 residues. CDR3 amino acids: CASSLGRQGRNYGYTF. As DNA, the CDR3 is TGTGCCAGCAGCTTGGGCCGACAGGGGCGGAACTATGGCTACACCTTC.

This rearrangement joins TRBV10-3 to TRBJ1-2; 8 positions agree with TRBD1. The CDR3 is 13 residues long. Germline CDR1 reads ENHRY; CDR2 reads SYGVKD. V shed 4 bases, J shed 6 bases, and the junction held 4 bases outside the gene matches. DNA for the CDR3: TGTGCCATCAGTGGGGGGACAGGAAATGGCTACACCTTC. Translated, it gives CAISGGTGNGYTF.

The chain recombines TRBV5-1 with TRBJ2-3; 15 bases agree with TRBD2. Germline loops: CDR1 SGHRS, CDR2 YFSETQ. With 4 bases clipped from V and 3 bases from J, the junction kept 3 bases outside the gene matches. This CDR3 contains 16 residues. CDR3 region: CASSTGTSGRTDTQYF. CDR3 DNA: TGCGCCAGCAGCACAGGGACTAGCGGGAGGACAGATACGCAGTATTTT.

The V gene is TRBV4-3, the J gene TRBJ1-5; D remains ambiguous. Germline loops: CDR1 LGHNA, CDR2 YSLEER. This CDR3 comprises 14 residues. Trimming took off 0 bases at V and 3 bases at J, with 6 bases between the two ends. The CDR3 region has the DNA TGCGCCAGCAGCCAAGATTTCGCCAATCAGCCCCAGCATTTT. Residues: CASSQDFANQPQHF.

V usage is TRBV7-2 and J usage is TRBJ1-3; D is ambiguous. Trimming removed 4 bases at V and 0 bases at J, with 7 bases between. CDR3 length: 14 amino acids. The germline V gene encodes CDR1 SGHTA and CDR2 FQGNSA. This CDR3 is CASSSGPSGNTIYF. CDR3 sequence (DNA): TGTGCCAGCAGCTCTGGGCCCTCTGGAAACACCATATATTTT.

This clone was picked up many times. The V call is TRBV28, the J call TRBJ2-6, with D possibly being TRBD1 or TRBD2 (5 bases each). The germline V and J ends were trimmed by 5 bases and 3 bases, with 11 bases remaining between them. Germline-derived CDR1 and CDR2 are MDHEN and SYDVKM. The CDR3 covers 15 residues. The CDR3 nucleotides are TGTGCCAGCAGTATGGGGGATTATGGGGCCAACGTCCTGACTTTC. Amino acid sequence: CASSMGDYGANVLTF.

With regard to this clone: At one end the junction does not follow the germline gene, possibly because of a read error. CDR3 amino acids: CASSLGRDPRHTIYF. The CDR3 DNA reads as TGTGCTAGCAGCTTAGGCCGGGACCCTCGACACACCATATATTTT. V usage is TRBV7-7 and J usage is TRBJ1-3; weak D call: TRBD1 (5 bases). The germline V gene encodes CDR1 SSHAT and CDR2 FNYEAQ (reference sequence). The CDR3 length is 15 residues.

Regarding this clone: Within the sample, other DNA sequences also encode this same CDR3. As DNA, the CDR3 is TGTGCCAGCAGACGGACTGGAAACACCATATATTTT. Amino acid sequence: CASRRTGNTIYF. The V call is TRBV7-2, the J call TRBJ1-3, with D unclear. This CDR3 spans 12 amino acids. The germline gives CDR1 SGHTA, CDR2 FQGNSA. V gave up 6 bases and J gave up 2 bases, with 5 bases separating them.

The rearrangement uses TRBV4-3 and TRBJ2-3, with D perhaps matching TRBD2 (7 bases). Per germline, CDR1 LGHNA and CDR2 YSLEER. The germline V and J ends were trimmed by 1 base and 2 bases, with 13 bases remaining between them. This CDR3 spans 16 amino acids. The CDR3 nucleotides read TGCGCCAGCAGCCAAGGGGGGGGGCAAGTCACAGATACGCAGTATTTT. This sequence encodes CASSQGGGQVTDTQYF.

In regard to this clone: With only one base between it and a far larger clone, this is likely a read error. The V call is TRBV5-1, the J call TRBJ2-3; TRBD2 matches at 7 bases. After removal of 4 bases from V and 2 bases from J, the junction contained 7 bases not matched to a gene. In germline, CDR1 is SGHRS, CDR2 YFSETQ. The CDR3 runs 15 residues. This CDR3 is CASSQTRGDTDTQYF. The CDR3 coding sequence is TGCGCCAGCAGCCAGACCCGGGGGGACACAGATACGCAGTATTTT.

This clone has ten or more counts. The chain recombines TRBV30 with TRBJ1-5; D is possibly TRBD1 (5 bases). From germline, CDR1 is GTSNPN and CDR2 SVGIG (reference sequence). V dropped 5 bases and J dropped 5 bases, with 16 bases sitting between them. This CDR3 has 14 residues. This chain's CDR3 is CAWGSQGGYQPQHF. CDR3 bases: TGTGCCTGGGGCAGCCAGGGAGGGTATCAGCCCCAGCATTTT.

The rearrangement uses TRBV5-1 and TRBJ1-2; D perhaps matches TRBD1 (5 bases). This CDR3 contains 15 residues. Germline assignment: CDR1 SGHRS and CDR2 YFSETQ. Trimming removed 2 bases from V and 2 bases from J, with 13 bases in between. Here the CDR3 DNA reads TGCGCCAGCAGCTTAGCCGGGACGGCGAACTATGGCTACACCTTC. It specifies CASSLAGTANYGYTF.

This clone was observed a few times. V usage is TRBV6-5 and J usage is TRBJ2-7; possible D gene TRBD2, 5 bases. The V and J ends lost 2 bases and 0 bases respectively, with 11 bases between them. Germline values: CDR1 MNHEY, CDR2 SVGAGI. The CDR3 loop spans 15 amino acids. In DNA form, the CDR3 reads TGTGCCAGCAGTTACGTGTTAGGGAGCTCCTACGAGCAGTACTTC. This encodes CASSYVLGSSYEQYF.